What follows are 3 T cell receptor beta chains derived from one specimen sequenced in a study of blood T cell repertoires in COVID-19. The method was immunoSEQ multiplex PCR; TCRdb's version includes in-frame clones alone and lacks a portion of them. The sample includes around 320,000 clones, around 91% seen only once; the top ten take 3.5% to 4.5%. Source material: PBMCs or T cells enriched from blood (not recorded which). The receptors originated from a woman aged 18-30 years with acute COVID-19.

This sequence joins TRBV7-9 and TRBJ2-5; D not certain. Germline lookup yields CDR1 SEHNR and CDR2 FQNEAQ (reference sequence). V was cut by 4 bases and J by 3 bases, with 18 bases left in between. This CDR3 has 16 amino acids. The CDR3 DNA is TGTGCCAGCAGCTCCGGTGGGCTGGGCAGAGAAGAGACCCAGTACTTC. This gives the protein CASSSGGLGREETQYF.

This clone was recorded once. This chain connects TRBV10-3 to TRBJ2-7, with 7 bases identical to TRBD2. Germline trimming cut 11 bases from V and 2 bases from J; bases unmatched to any gene: 9. The V gene's germline CDR1 is ENHRY and CDR2 SYGVKD. The length of the CDR3 is 13 residues. CDR3 nucleotides: TGTGCCGCCTCACGGGGGGTTACCTACGAGCAGTACTTC. This gives the protein CAASRGVTYEQYF.

The table lists this clone with a few counts. The chain combines TRBV2 with TRBJ2-1, with D unresolved. V was trimmed by 4 bases and J by 4 bases, leaving 11 bases between them. The CDR3 is 14 amino acids. The germline CDR1 and CDR2 sequences are SNHLY and FYNNEI. As DNA, the CDR3 is TGTGCCAGCAGTGTTGGTGGCGGATACAATGAGCAGTTCTTC. It specifies CASSVGGGYNEQFF. The full variable domain, with the rest looked up from reference TRBV2 and TRBJ2-1, is EPEVTQTPSHQVTQMGQEVILRCVPISNHLYFYWYRQILGQKVEFLVSFYNNEISEKSEIFDDQFSVERPDGSNFTLKIRSTKLEDSAMYFCASSVGGGYNEQFFGPGTRLTVL.